This T cell receptor beta chain was sequenced for a study of CD8 T cells in ankylosing spondylitis. TCRdb redid the calling of the 5' RACE reads with MiXCR, one entry per CDR3 protein. This sample has under 200,000 distinct CDR3 sequences, with roughly 10% found just once. The CDR3 has 14 amino acids. CDR1 SGHDT and CDR2 YYEEEE come from the germline V gene. Deletions cut 0 bases from V and 4 bases from J, with 10 bases between. This clonotype was sampled from a female donor with ankylosing spondylitis or in good health (not recorded which). The chain recombines TRBV5-6 with TRBJ1-2, with TRBD1 as a possible D gene (5 bases). Sequencing was done on a sample of blood, either unsorted or a sorted T cell fraction (not recorded which). The CDR3 spells CASSLGGNTYGYTF. CDR3 nucleotides: TGTGCCAGCAGCTTGGGGGGCAACACCTATGGCTACACCTTC.